The sequence of this TCR beta chain was determined in a study of radiotherapy plus CTLA-4 blockade in lung cancer. In germline, CDR1 is SNHLY, CDR2 FYNNEI. Trimming shortened V by 5 bases and J by 2 bases, and 14 bases separated the two germline ends. This CDR3 spans 15 amino acids. Clones were sequenced by immunoSEQ multiplex PCR, and TCRdb holds only the in-frame ones, with some missing. The table records around 100,000 clones, roughly 80% of them present only once. The material was peripheral blood, obtained from a patient treated with radiotherapy plus ipilimumab. The receptor comes from a human donor with non-small cell lung cancer that progressed on radiotherapy plus ipilimumab. Some clones in this sample may be carry-over from other donors' samples. The chain carries TRBV2 and TRBJ2-3; no clear D. CDR3 DNA sequence: TGTGCCAGCAGTACCCTCTGGGGTACCACAGATACGCAGTATTTT. Amino acid sequence: CASSTLWGTTDTQYF.